This T cell receptor (beta chain) appears in the sequencing data of a study of shared clonotypes between healthy human individuals (dated by TCRdb to 2020 to 2021). The study in broad terms: The cohort comprised a couple of women and a few men aged 18 to 49 years. For each donor, CD4 naive and CD4 memory were each run on three plates, CD8 naive on two plates, and CD8 memory on one plate. To estimate repertoire size and how much clonotypes are shared between individuals, the study performed deep sequencing of blood TCR repertoires from a handful of healthy adults. Each donor's leukapheresis produced roughly between roughly 0.85 and 9.5 billion PBMCs. To increase sequencing depth and limit assay-specific biases, different laboratories used diverse techniques to prepare libraries and sequence TCR repertoires.

CD8 naive samples consisted of CD45RO-negative cells that were positively selected for CCR7, yielding a CD45RA+CCR7+ population without TemRA cells. The donors were healthy, HIV-negative adults who had no recently reported acute infections or vaccinations. Every donor was a Caucasian adult residing in Nashville, Tennessee, USA. Blood was obtained by leukapheresis, after which PBMCs were separated by Ficoll-Histopaque density gradient centrifugation and cryopreserved in liquid nitrogen vapor phase. Purity and quantity of every magnetically sorted T cell population were checked by analytical flow cytometry. Each sorted fraction had its genomic DNA isolated and then quantified by UV absorbance on a Nanodrop 2000c. TCR CDR3 regions were amplified from genomic DNA by multiplex PCR using the deep immunoSEQ assay. Extracted genomic DNA from each cell subset was distributed evenly across all wells of several immunoSEQ 96-well plates, and each plate was treated as a replicate. For sorted subsets, each replicate PCR was loaded with around 220 ng genomic DNA, equivalent to roughly 30,000 T cell genomes. Purified libraries were quantified with a Qubit 3.0 fluorometer, sized on a Bioanalyzer 2100, and re-quantified with the KAPA Library Quantification kit. Each immunoSEQ 96-well plate was sequenced on its own single-read 150-cycle Illumina NextSeq 550 flow cell. Turning to the authors' computational methods: Because the immunoSEQ output held only junctional sequences and lacked quality scores, the filtering could not match the filtering applied to full-length reads. Sequences were annotated with PyIR, a Python wrapper for IgBLAST v1.9, and V/J genes and CDR3 were assigned using IMGT germline references. Reads were removed for weak V/J assignments (E-value above 1e-6), missing CDR3, stop codons, out-of-frame junctions, or ambiguous translated residues. V3J clonotypes were defined by identical inferred V gene, J gene, and CDR3 amino acid sequence. To compute the percentage overlap between repertoires, the number of shared unique clonotypes was divided by the size of the smaller repertoire. Three approaches were used to assess repertoire richness: RTK rarefaction, the Chao1 estimator, and Recon v2.1 estimates of unobserved clonotypes. Generation probabilities were computed with OLGA for all TCRbeta clonotypes obtained by the gDNA method from a handful of donors. Drawn from immuneACCESS, this table holds only the in-frame rearrangements with V and J called that TCRdb kept. Clones are partly lost; checked studies trace under half to an unresolved V gene and leave the rest unexplained. D and trimming were read from the DNA, whereas the V and J calls and clone size are those reported in that table. The sample records around 2.1 million clones, about 93% of which are singletons. The ten biggest clones cover 1.5% to 2% of the sample.

General study outcomes and caveats: Rarefaction of sorted-subset datasets indicated incomplete sequencing despite the large sequencing depth. Larger estimated clonotype richness was generally found for naive subsets than for memory subsets. The small number of donors limited the genetic and exposure-history diversity represented. Sampling was restricted to blood, and TCR repertoires in tissue are likely to differ from TCR repertoires in blood. Compared with non-shared clonotypes, clonotypes shared by all four sorted-subset donors had higher generation probabilities. When several donors were compared, the shared fraction of clonotypes was around 5% for naive CD4, over 3% for naive CD8, 2.3% for memory CD4, and around 0.37% for memory CD8. Pairwise subsampling led to the expectation that sequencing depth would affect the degree of clonotype sharing among donors.

A note on this clone: Its antigen remains undetermined. Per-nucleotide qualities are absent, and no much larger clonotype sits a single base away.

CDR1 is given as MDHEN and CDR2 as SYDVKM, both from the germline V gene. V was cut back by 6 bases and J by 3 bases, leaving a gap of 22 bases between them. From the cysteine through the phenylalanine, the CDR3 covers 17 amino acids. The DNA shown is the 51-base CDR3, in frame from base 1. What was sequenced was naive CD8+ T cells from PBMCs. The cell subset or site label of this sample denotes: CD45RA+CCR7+. This receptor was taken from a man in his late teens or twenties in good health. Some clones in this sample may be carry-over from other donors' samples. The rearranged chain carries TRBV28 and TRBJ2-3; the D element could tentatively be TRBD1 or TRBD2, as 6 bases agree for each. In nucleotide form, the sequence is TGTGCCAGCAGCACCCCAGCCGGGGGCGAGGGAACAGATACGCAGTATTTT. It is translated as CASSTPAGGEGTDTQYF.